Listed below are T cell receptor beta chains from one sample, sequenced in a study of OX40 agonist ivuxolimab in advanced cancers. Sequenced by immunoSEQ multiplex PCR; TCRdb stores in-frame clones only, minus some. The sample gives some 99,000 clones, around 88% of which show up once; roughly 0.52% is in the top ten. The sample consisted of CD4+ or CD8+ T cells sorted from blood, taken in a trial of the OX40 agonist ivuxolimab. The source of these receptors is an adult with an advanced solid tumor such as melanoma, head and neck, liver or kidney cancer. Both conserved end residues are part of each CDR3. A D gene is named only where the DNA matches it firmly. Only part of the rows carry a size: once, few, many, or a class if the clone is expanded.

size,D,J,length,V,CDR3,DNA
-,TRBD1,TRBJ2-7,16,TRBV18,CASSLTTGSVGYEQYF,TGTGCCAGCTCACTGACGACAGGGTCCGTTGGCTACGAGCAGTACTTC
once,TRBD1,TRBJ1-2,14,TRBV7-2,CASRTGAANYGYTF,TGTGCCAGCAGGACAGGGGCGGCTAACTATGGCTACACCTTC
-,-,TRBJ1-1,13,TRBV19,CASSMKRDTEAFF,TGTGCCAGTAGTATGAAACGGGACACTGAAGCTTTCTTT
-,TRBD1,TRBJ2-2,15,TRBV11-2,CASSLGTGGTGELFF,TGTGCCAGCAGCCTCGGGACAGGGGGCACCGGGGAGCTGTTTTTT
-,-,TRBJ2-5,13,TRBV11-2,CASSLEGGETQYF,TGTGCCAGCAGCTTAGAGGGCGGAGAGACCCAGTACTTC
-,-,TRBJ1-1,13,TRBV2,CASSLGRSTEAFF,TGTGCCAGCAGCTTGGGTAGGAGCACTGAAGCTTTCTTT
once,-,TRBJ2-4,16,TRBV18,CASSPPGGQVKNIQYF,TGTGCCAGCTCACCACCAGGGGGACAAGTCAAAAACATTCAGTACTTC
-,-,TRBJ2-2,13,TRBV5-8,CASSLETTGELFF,TGTGCCAGCAGCTTGGAGACCACCGGGGAGCTGTTTTTT
-,-,TRBJ2-1,16,TRBV9,CASSADPRSSYNEQFF,TGTGCCAGCAGCGCGGACCCTAGGAGCTCCTACAATGAGCAGTTCTTC
few,-,TRBJ2-7,14,TRBV7-6,CASSLGRGLYEQYF,TGTGCCAGCAGCTTAGGCAGGGGACTCTACGAGCAGTACTTC
-,TRBD1,TRBJ2-1,15,TRBV18,CASSPTGGINNEQFF,TGTGCCAGCTCACCAACAGGGGGCATCAACAATGAGCAGTTCTTC
-,TRBD1,TRBJ1-2,15,TRBV5-1,CASRFTPGQDYGYTF,TGCGCCAGCAGGTTCACCCCGGGACAGGACTATGGCTACACCTTC
once,TRBD1,TRBJ1-1,14,TRBV14,CASSQSRGWAEAFF,TGTGCCAGCAGCCAATCCAGGGGGTGGGCTGAAGCTTTCTTT
few,-,TRBJ1-2,11,TRBV29-1,CSVRRIDGYTF,TGCAGCGTTAGACGTATTGATGGCTACACCTTC
few,TRBD2,TRBJ2-3,16,TRBV5-1,CASSSSPGGYTDTQYF,TGCGCCAGCAGCTCGAGCCCCGGGGGGTACACAGATACGCAGTATTTT
-,TRBD1,TRBJ2-1,16,TRBV5-6,CASSSDRGSFYNEQFF,TGTGCCAGCAGCTCGGACAGGGGAAGTTTTTACAATGAGCAGTTCTTC
-,-,TRBJ2-1,14,TRBV7-9,CASRKGGDEIEQFF,TGTGCCAGCAGGAAAGGGGGGGACGAGATTGAGCAGTTCTTC
-,TRBD1,TRBJ1-2,16,TRBV10-3,CAISAGQGVLGYGYTF,TGTGCCATCAGTGCGGGACAGGGAGTATTGGGCTATGGCTACACCTTC
-,-,TRBJ2-7,15,TRBV5-4,CASSFTGTTFDEQYF,TGTGCCAGCAGCTTTACCGGGACAACTTTCGACGAGCAGTACTTC